This entry lists 14 T cell receptor beta chains sequenced from one sample in a study of blood T cell repertoires in COVID-19. Sequencing used immunoSEQ multiplex PCR; TCRdb keeps in-frame clones, though not all of them. In the table there are about 210,000 clones, about 86% of which are singletons. Material for sequencing was peripheral blood. The origin of the receptors is a man aged 45-65 years with active or convalescent COVID-19.

The V gene is TRBV7-8, the J gene TRBJ1-5; possible D gene TRBD1, 6 bases. This CDR3 spans 17 amino acids. Germline V lookup: CDR1 SGHVS, CDR2 FQNEAQ. The V gene lost 4 bases and the J gene lost 1 base, with 17 bases spanning the gap. The CDR3 sequence is CASSSYRVPGSNQPQHF. CDR3 DNA: TGTGCCAGCAGCTCCTACAGGGTCCCGGGGAGCAATCAGCCCCAGCATTTT.

This chain links TRBV30 with TRBJ2-1; D might be TRBD2 (5 bases). Germline CDR1 is GTSNPN and CDR2 is SVGIG (reference sequence). CDR3 length: 13 amino acids. V was cut by 3 bases and J by 6 bases, with 12 bases left in between. The CDR3 loop reads CAWSVIAINEQFF. The CDR3 DNA is TGTGCCTGGAGCGTAATAGCGATCAATGAGCAGTTCTTC.

CDR3 nucleotide sequence: TGTGCCAGCTCGAGACAGGGGCACACCGGGGAGCTGTTTTTT. This gives the protein CASSRQGHTGELFF. V and J are TRBV25-1 and TRBJ2-2, with 8 positions matching TRBD1. Germline-derived CDR1 and CDR2 are MGHDK and SYGVNS. The CDR3 spans 14 residues. After removal of 8 bases from V and 3 bases from J, the junction contained 5 bases not matched to a gene. The entire variable domain, with the rest obtained from reference TRBV25-1 and TRBJ2-2, is as follows: EADIYQTPRYLVIGTGKKITLECSQTMGHDKMYWYQQDPGMELHLIHYSYGVNSTEKGDLSSESTVSRIRTEHFPLTLESARPSHTSQYLCASSRQGHTGELFFGEGSRLTVL.

J is TRBJ1-1 and V is TRBV18, with a possible D match to TRBD1 (5 bases). CDR3 size: 14 residues. Trimming removed 3 bases at V and 6 bases at J, with 14 bases between. The germline gives CDR1 KGHSH, CDR2 LQKENI. CDR3: CASSPLWGDAEAFF. CDR3 nucleotide sequence: TGTGCCAGCTCACCGCTCTGGGGGGACGCTGAAGCTTTCTTT.

The V call is TRBV6-5, the J call TRBJ2-1, with TRBD2 matching over 8 bases. The CDR3 is 12 residues long. The ends lost 7 bases at V and 10 bases at J; junction bases unmatched: 6. The V gene's germline CDR1 is MNHEY and CDR2 SVGAGI. The CDR3 here is CASTGGRFEQFF. In DNA, the CDR3 is TGTGCCAGCACGGGGGGGCGATTCGAGCAGTTCTTC.

This chain joins TRBV28 and TRBJ2-1; 11 nucleotides align to TRBD2. Germline V gene lookup returns CDR1 MDHEN and CDR2 SYDVKM. The CDR3 totals 16 residues. Germline trimming cut 4 bases from V and 4 bases from J; bases unmatched to any gene: 6. The CDR3, as DNA: TGTGCCAGCAGTTCCGGGACTAGCGGCGATTACAATGAGCAGTTCTTC. It encodes CASSSGTSGDYNEQFF.

The chain links TRBV2 to TRBJ2-2; 8 bases align to TRBD2. Germline V lookup: CDR1 SNHLY, CDR2 FYNNEI. The CDR3 spans 15 residues. J was trimmed by 1 base and V by 6 bases; bases with no gene match: 4. The chain's CDR3 is CASRPGTRNTGELFF. The CDR3 region has the DNA TGTGCCAGCAGGCCCGGGACTAGGAACACCGGGGAGCTGTTTTTT. Based on the CDR3 plus reference TRBV2 and TRBJ2-2, the full variable domain is EPEVTQTPSHQVTQMGQEVILRCVPISNHLYFYWYRQILGQKVEFLVSFYNNEISEKSEIFDDQFSVERPDGSNFTLKIRSTKLEDSAMYFCASRPGTRNTGELFFGEGSRLTVL.

CDR3 amino acids: CASSLGAHRSYGYTF. CDR3 DNA sequence: TGTGCCAGCAGCTTAGGGGCTCACAGGTCCTATGGCTACACCTTC. The chain employs TRBV11-2 and TRBJ1-2; weak D call: TRBD1 (5 bases). V was clipped by 1 base and J by 4 bases, with 13 bases between them. This CDR3 has 15 residues. CDR1 is SGHAT and CDR2 is FQNNGV in the germline V gene.

The chain carries TRBV18 and TRBJ2-2; 12 nucleotides align to TRBD1. V was clipped by 3 bases and J by 7 bases; unmatched bases: 3. This CDR3 comprises 15 residues. Germline-derived CDR1 and CDR2 are KGHSH and LQKENI. The CDR3 is CASSPGQGADGELFF. The CDR3 DNA follows: TGTGCCAGCTCACCGGGACAGGGGGCTGACGGGGAGCTGTTTTTT.

CDR3 region: CASSFREGQPQHF. Written as DNA, the CDR3 is TGTGCCAGCAGTTTCAGGGAAGGCCAGCCCCAGCATTTT. This chain uses TRBV27 with TRBJ1-5; weak D call: TRBD1 (5 bases). The germline V gene encodes CDR1 MNHEY and CDR2 SMNVEV (reference sequence). V was clipped by 3 bases and J by 7 bases, with 10 bases between them. CDR3 length: 13 amino acids.

This clone was detected only once. This sequence joins TRBV12-5 and TRBJ1-5; the match to TRBD1 covers 7 bases. This CDR3 is built from 18 residues. With V trimmed by 2 bases and J by 6 bases, 16 bases remained unmatched. The germline CDR1 and CDR2 sequences are LGHNT and FRNRAP. For the CDR3, the DNA is TGTGCTAGTGGTTTGCGAGTCGGGTATCAGGGGGACCGTCAGCCCCAGCATTTT. As protein: CASGLRVGYQGDRQPQHF.

This clone is judged medium-sized. The chain uses TRBV6-5 and TRBJ1-1; 8 positions agree with TRBD1. CDR1 is MNHEY, CDR2 SVGAGI, per germline. V lost 6 bases to trimming and J lost 4 bases; unmatched junction nucleotides: 7. The CDR3 contains 14 residues. The DNA of the CDR3 is TGTGCCAGCAGCACCACAGGGGGAGCCACTGAAGCTTTCTTT. Protein: CASSTTGGATEAFF.

This chain links TRBV19 with TRBJ1-2, with 8 bases that match TRBD1. Trimming at V came to 4 bases and at J to 4 bases, leaving 11 bases not matched to a gene. Germline CDR1 and CDR2: LNHDA and SQIVND (reference sequence). There are 16 residues in the CDR3. The CDR3 loop reads CASSSSTTGTGYGYTF. CDR3 nucleotide sequence: TGTGCCAGTAGTAGCTCAACGACCGGGACAGGCTATGGCTACACCTTC. Together with reference TRBV19 and TRBJ1-2, the CDR3 gives the full variable domain: DGGITQSPKYLFRKEGQNVTLSCEQNLNHDAMYWYRQDPGQGLRLIYYSQIVNDFQKGDIAEGYSVSREKKESFPLTVTSAQKNPTAFYLCASSSSTTGTGYGYTFGSGTRLTVV.

The chain employs TRBV6-5 and TRBJ1-1; D may be TRBD1 (5 bases). The ends were cut back, 6 bases at V and 4 bases at J, with 15 bases in the middle. Germline V gene lookup returns CDR1 MNHEY and CDR2 SVGAGI. The CDR3 spans 14 residues. The CDR3 reads CASRVLGEGTEAFF. CDR3 nucleotide sequence: TGTGCCAGCAGGGTCCTGGGGGAGGGCACTGAAGCTTTCTTT.